These T cell receptor beta chains were read from a single sample in a study of response to subunit inactivated influenza vaccine. Each CDR3 protein gets one entry after TCRdb re-called the RT-PCR reads with MiXCR. Among about 520,000 distinct CDR3 sequences listed, around 7.7% were seen once. Sequences were derived from PBMCs from blood, sampled 23 to 25 months after vaccination. These receptors came from a man aged 50 to 69 who received an inactivated influenza vaccine. Each CDR3 is given with its conserved first and last residue. Fields, in order: V gene, J gene, clone size, CDR3 protein. Size values are once, few and many counts, or a class for expanded clones, and some rows have none.

V gene: TRBV9
J gene: TRBJ2-3
clone size: .
CDR3 protein: CASSVQGPAGADTQYF

V gene: TRBV11-3
J gene: TRBJ2-7
clone size: many
CDR3 protein: CASSNPSGTSGGGYEQYF

V gene: TRBV11-1
J gene: TRBJ2-6
clone size: many
CDR3 protein: CASSLGLYLGRGANVLTF

V gene: TRBV14
J gene: TRBJ1-6
clone size: .
CDR3 protein: CASSSGWPPLHF

V gene: TRBV29-1
J gene: TRBJ1-1
clone size: .
CDR3 protein: CSGGGANTEAFF

V gene: TRBV27
J gene: TRBJ2-7
clone size: few
CDR3 protein: CASSKGGNGEQYF

V gene: TRBV7-2
J gene: TRBJ2-5
clone size: many
CDR3 protein: CASSLGLAGNQETQYF

V gene: TRBV10-3
J gene: TRBJ1-2
clone size: few
CDR3 protein: CAISESPGAPHYGYTF

V gene: TRBV20-1
J gene: TRBJ2-7
clone size: many
CDR3 protein: CSANPSGQGYEQYF

V gene: TRBV19
J gene: TRBJ2-1
clone size: few
CDR3 protein: CASSIDGPGLAGTTNNEQFF

V gene: TRBV7-9
J gene: TRBJ2-7
clone size: many
CDR3 protein: CASSMLGLVEQYF

V gene: TRBV5-1
J gene: TRBJ2-7
clone size: few
CDR3 protein: CASSGGNEQYF

V gene: TRBV7-2
J gene: TRBJ2-1
clone size: few
CDR3 protein: CASRLGGTSGRNEQFF

V gene: TRBV10-3
J gene: TRBJ2-7
clone size: few
CDR3 protein: CAISEPGQESSYEQYF

V gene: TRBV20-1
J gene: TRBJ2-7
clone size: .
CDR3 protein: CSATRQVGSYEQYF

V gene: TRBV10-1
J gene: TRBJ2-1
clone size: few
CDR3 protein: CASSESTASNEQFF

V gene: TRBV10-3
J gene: TRBJ2-7
clone size: many
CDR3 protein: CAIRERTGPYEQYF

V gene: TRBV3-1
J gene: TRBJ2-7
clone size: .
CDR3 protein: CACSKEAPFTYEQYF

V gene: TRBV20-1
J gene: TRBJ2-1
clone size: .
CDR3 protein: CSATGQPLSYNEQFF

V gene: TRBV7-9
J gene: TRBJ2-1
clone size: few
CDR3 protein: CASSLAETSNYEQFF

V gene: TRBV4-3
J gene: TRBJ2-7
clone size: many
CDR3 protein: CASSQDQGSMSSYEQYF

V gene: TRBV14
J gene: TRBJ1-5
clone size: many
CDR3 protein: CASSQGYQPQHF

V gene: TRBV29-1
J gene: TRBJ2-1
clone size: few
CDR3 protein: CSVEETGLDYNEQFF

V gene: TRBV6-1
J gene: TRBJ2-1
clone size: .
CDR3 protein: CASRGASGTNEQFF

V gene: TRBV27
J gene: TRBJ2-2
clone size: few
CDR3 protein: CASSLRRGGIGELFF

V gene: TRBV4-3
J gene: TRBJ2-2
clone size: .
CDR3 protein: CASSQDPVRELAAGELFF

V gene: TRBV20-1
J gene: TRBJ1-1
clone size: few
CDR3 protein: CSARAVGGGYTEAFF

V gene: TRBV28
J gene: TRBJ2-7
clone size: few
CDR3 protein: CASSSGTRGGYF

V gene: TRBV7-2
J gene: TRBJ2-1
clone size: many
CDR3 protein: CASSLRLRGPSYNEQFF

V gene: TRBV12-3/TRBV12-4
J gene: TRBJ1-2
clone size: many
CDR3 protein: CASSRRARDPAF

V gene: TRBV6-6
J gene: TRBJ2-3
clone size: many
CDR3 protein: CASSYDTDTQYF

V gene: TRBV3-1
J gene: TRBJ1-6
clone size: many
CDR3 protein: CASSQESRSPLHF

V gene: TRBV20-1
J gene: TRBJ2-7
clone size: many
CDR3 protein: CSAPSDKQVTEEQYF

V gene: TRBV5-1
J gene: TRBJ2-7
clone size: .
CDR3 protein: CASSPRGQPSYEQYF

V gene: TRBV24-1
J gene: TRBJ2-5
clone size: .
CDR3 protein: CATSEYYRETQYF

V gene: TRBV12-3/TRBV12-4
J gene: TRBJ2-2
clone size: .
CDR3 protein: CASVRAGFANTGELFF

V gene: TRBV11-2
J gene: TRBJ1-1
clone size: many
CDR3 protein: CASSIRARGTEAFF

V gene: TRBV5-1
J gene: TRBJ2-7
clone size: many
CDR3 protein: CASSRDIYEQYF

V gene: TRBV20-1
J gene: TRBJ1-5
clone size: many
CDR3 protein: CSASRGRNQPQHF

V gene: TRBV14
J gene: TRBJ2-7
clone size: .
CDR3 protein: CASSPTGTSGAYEQYF

V gene: TRBV12-3/TRBV12-4
J gene: TRBJ1-6
clone size: .
CDR3 protein: CASSPGLLSSPLHF

V gene: TRBV6-1
J gene: TRBJ2-7
clone size: few
CDR3 protein: CASSERDSLEQYF

V gene: TRBV14
J gene: TRBJ2-4
clone size: .
CDR3 protein: CASSPQGEAKNIQYF

V gene: TRBV21-1
J gene: TRBJ2-4
clone size: .
CDR3 protein: CASSKVKSGGAKNIQYF

V gene: TRBV7-2
J gene: TRBJ1-3
clone size: many
CDR3 protein: CASSFGVMGDTIYF

V gene: TRBV3-1
J gene: TRBJ2-1
clone size: .
CDR3 protein: CASNHRTSGIGEQFF

V gene: TRBV10-3
J gene: TRBJ2-7
clone size: .
CDR3 protein: CAITRPGDYEQYF

V gene: TRBV5-1
J gene: TRBJ2-7
clone size: few
CDR3 protein: CASSAGQGISYEQYF

V gene: TRBV30
J gene: TRBJ2-5
clone size: .
CDR3 protein: CAWSVRGTADF

V gene: TRBV20-1
J gene: TRBJ2-5
clone size: .
CDR3 protein: CSASRIIGQETQYF

V gene: TRBV7-2
J gene: TRBJ2-3
clone size: .
CDR3 protein: CASSLGVLAETDTQYF

V gene: TRBV4-2
J gene: TRBJ1-1
clone size: .
CDR3 protein: CASSQVLNTEAF

V gene: TRBV28
J gene: TRBJ2-7
clone size: few
CDR3 protein: CASRSQDRDYLSYEQYF

V gene: TRBV5-5
J gene: TRBJ2-1
clone size: .
CDR3 protein: CASSLGPNYNEQFF

V gene: TRBV5-1
J gene: TRBJ2-7
clone size: .
CDR3 protein: CASSHSGDAYEQYF